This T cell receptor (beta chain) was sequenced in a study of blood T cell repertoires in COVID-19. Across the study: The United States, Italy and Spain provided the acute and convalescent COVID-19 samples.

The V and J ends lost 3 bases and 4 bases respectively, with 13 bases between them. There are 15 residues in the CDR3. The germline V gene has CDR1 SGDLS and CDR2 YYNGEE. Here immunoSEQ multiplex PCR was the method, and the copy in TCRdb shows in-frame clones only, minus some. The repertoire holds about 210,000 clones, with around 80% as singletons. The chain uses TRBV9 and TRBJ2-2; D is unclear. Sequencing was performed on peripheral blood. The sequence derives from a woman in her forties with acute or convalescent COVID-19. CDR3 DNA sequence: TGTGCCAGCAGCGCGATACAGAGTCCCACCGGGGAGCTGTTTTTT. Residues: CASSAIQSPTGELFF.